This T cell receptor (beta chain) appears in the sequencing data of a study of shared clonotypes between healthy human individuals. Sequencing was performed with immunoSEQ multiplex PCR; in TCRdb, only in-frame clones are kept and a portion is missing. The sample includes 2 million to 3 million clones, 90% to 95% of them seen just once. Per germline, CDR1 SNHLY and CDR2 FYNNEI. The length of the CDR3 is 14 residues. V trimming: 8 bases; J trimming: 6 bases; junction bases outside the gene matches: 10. Sequenced material: naive CD4+ T cells from PBMCs. Documented subset: CD45RA+ positively selected. This chain links TRBV2 with TRBJ1-2; 9 bases are shared with TRBD1. This TCR derives from a man between 18 and 35 years old in good health. Some clones in this sample may be carry-over from other donors' samples. The CDR3 loop reads CASGSRDRVHGYTF. CDR3 sequence (DNA): TGTGCCAGCGGAAGCCGGGACAGGGTCCATGGCTACACCTTC.